Listed below are T cell receptor beta chains from one sample, sequenced in a study of cytomegalovirus exposure and HLA in healthy donors. The protocol was immunoSEQ multiplex PCR, while the TCRdb copy is restricted to in-frame clones and leaves out a portion. This sample has about 140,000 clones; roughly 74% occur once, and the top ten carry about 3.5%. Material: PBMCs. The source is a man in his forties in good health and CMV-seronegative. The CDR3 runs from the conserved cysteine through the conserved F or W. Fields, in order: V gene, CDR3 protein.

V: TRBV28; CDR3: CASRQSWDRIYEQYF
V: TRBV7-9; CDR3: CASSFVSGGAYNEQFF
V: TRBV6-5; CDR3: CASSLRQGRDGYTF
V: TRBV5-6; CDR3: CASSLDRVSGYTF
V: TRBV13; CDR3: CASSLGRPWFETQYF
V: TRBV4-1; CDR3: CASSLGLARDRTGELFF
V: TRBV14; CDR3: CASSQLAGWHTDTQYF
V: TRBV7-9; CDR3: CSSSPPFRLAPNNEQFF
V: TRBV5-1; CDR3: CASSLGLADYEQYF
V: TRBV5-1; CDR3: CASSLMGQGEDGYTF
V: TRBV2; CDR3: CASSGASGDTQYF
V: TRBV5-4; CDR3: CASSFSGGGAETQYF
V: TRBV2; CDR3: CASSKDRGGNQPQHF
V: TRBV5-4; CDR3: CASREAGGYEQYF
V: TRBV27; CDR3: CASTSRDSGFGYTF
V: TRBV9; CDR3: CASSPLRGTSTDTQYF
V: TRBV6-6; CDR3: CASTDRDNQPQHF
V: TRBV21-1; CDR3: CASSKVLGQGCFKSGVQETQYF
V: TRBV11-2; CDR3: CASSYTSNYGYTF
V: TRBV5-1; CDR3: CASSPGQGLSTEAFF
V: TRBV7-9; CDR3: CASSSRTGWDTEAFF
V: TRBV4-3; CDR3: CASSQGATVEEKLFF
V: TRBV27; CDR3: CASSLYPQGTTEAFF
V: TRBV5-5; CDR3: CASSGGQGLHGYTF
V: TRBV6-5; CDR3: CASSYSGQSYGYTF
V: TRBV5-1; CDR3: CASTFSFRDPREKLFF
V: TRBV7-2; CDR3: CASSPTDSPVGAFF
V: TRBV5-8; CDR3: CASSSDRERDYGYTF
V: TRBV27; CDR3: CASSRRGGAYEQYF
V: TRBV5-8; CDR3: CASSLKGDTEAFF
V: TRBV4-1; CDR3: CASSHGSGEGYTF
V: TRBV28; CDR3: CASSSQGATDTQYF
V: TRBV28; CDR3: CASSLYQRTSYGYTF
V: TRBV6-5; CDR3: CASSSDRNSNQPQHF
V: TRBV5-1; CDR3: CASSFPPGQASSGELFF
V: TRBV5-1; CDR3: CASSYRLAGERAQYF
V: TRBV19; CDR3: CASSPSGTGNYEQYF
V: TRBV27; CDR3: CASGPGQGAGEAFF
V: TRBV6-6; CDR3: CASSPNDGTGGTEAFF
V: TRBV28; CDR3: CASSTPGTGLSNEQFF
V: TRBV6-5; CDR3: CASSRGGPTEAFF
V: TRBV7-2; CDR3: CASSLGQRTNTQYF
V: TRBV6-1; CDR3: CASSERVPDRGLYF
V: TRBV6-1; CDR3: CASRGGNYQPQHF
V: TRBV6-5; CDR3: CASSSRDTREQYF
V: TRBV18; CDR3: CASSPSSGENTEAFF
V: TRBV11-2; CDR3: CASSSYPSGAPYEQYF
V: TRBV6-5; CDR3: CASSYSSQAEAFF
V: TRBV27; CDR3: CASSLGQGPYGYTF
V: TRBV7-8; CDR3: CASSSYDVETQYF
V: TRBV4-1; CDR3: CASSPSVLASLNEQFF
V: TRBV7-9; CDR3: CASSLQVAGANVLTF
V: TRBV25-1; CDR3: CASSETQGQGRNQPQHF
V: TRBV7-3; CDR3: CASSPNRGPYEQYF
V: TRBV7-2; CDR3: CASELRINTEAFF
V: TRBV18; CDR3: CASSPLGTRNQPQHF
V: TRBV6-1; CDR3: CATTAGGDLREQYF
V: TRBV27; CDR3: CASTRDRVASYNSPLHF
V: TRBV28; CDR3: CASSADYEQYF